This entry features one TCR beta chain sequence. Its antigen remains unknown. This sample is part of a study of cytomegalovirus exposure and HLA in healthy donors. Germline CDR1 and CDR2: MRHNA and SNTAGT. The ends were cut back, 6 bases at V and 8 bases at J, with 14 bases in the middle. The CDR3 has 14 residues. Points from the study as a whole: Per a prior analysis, the majority of TCR beta V segments were productive roughly 87% or roughly 30% of the time. Analysis performed later found about 18,000 TCR beta sequences associated with HLA alleles at 0.05 false discovery rate.

The PCR had 60 Vbeta and 13 Jbeta primers. Assay used: immunoSEQ multiplex PCR; TCRdb lists only in-frame clones, some missing. The sample has under 200,000 clones, 65% to 85% seen once. This rearrangement joins TRBV6-4 to TRBJ1-6; tentative D call: TRBD1 (6 bases). This TCR was recovered from a man in his fifties in good health and CMV-seronegative. Specimen: PBMCs. The DNA for the CDR3 is TGTGCCAGCAGACCTACAGGGCTCGATTCACCCCTCCACTTT. Residues: CASRPTGLDSPLHF.